Listed below are T cell receptor beta chains from one sample, sequenced in a study of neurological immune-mediated disorders. Using its own MiXCR run on the 5' RACE reads, TCRdb lists one record per CDR3 protein. The profile shows about 50,000 distinct CDR3 sequences, 16% of them singletons. The sequenced sample consisted of PBMCs. All receptors come from a man aged 55 to 69 in good health. The CDR3 runs from the conserved cysteine through the conserved F or W. A D gene is named only where the DNA matches it firmly. Clone sizes are given selectively: once, few, many, or a class where the clone is expanded.

D gene,V gene,J gene,clone size,CDR3 DNA,CDR3 protein
-,TRBV12-3/TRBV12-4,TRBJ1-3,many,TGTGCCAGCAGTTTCGTCCAAGTCGGCACCATATATTTT,CASSFVQVGTIYF
-,TRBV6-2/TRBV6-3,TRBJ2-7,many,TGTGCCAGCGGGGACGGCGGAAGGATCGAGCAGTACTTC,CASGDGGRIEQYF
-,TRBV20-1,TRBJ1-2,many,TGCAGTGCTAGAGGCGGAAACTATGGCTACACCTTC,CSARGGNYGYTF
-,TRBV7-2,TRBJ1-4,many,TGTGCCAGCAGCTTAGGCGGGGCCTCTAATGAAAAACTGTTTTTT,CASSLGGASNEKLFF
-,TRBV12-5,TRBJ1-5,many,TGTGCTAGTGGTCTTCCCAATCAGCCCCAGCATTTT,CASGLPNQPQHF
-,TRBV28,TRBJ2-1,many,TGTGCCAGCAGTTTAGGGGGTGACAACTCCTACAATGAGCAGTTCTTC,CASSLGGDNSYNEQFF
-,TRBV18,TRBJ2-5,few,TGTGCCAGCTCACCGGGACCACCGCAAGAGACCCAGTACTTC,CASSPGPPQETQYF
-,TRBV4-1,TRBJ2-1,-,TGCGCCAGCAGCCATAGGTCAGTAGACTACAATGAGCAGTTCTTC,CASSHRSVDYNEQFF
-,TRBV7-2,TRBJ2-2,many,TGTGCCAGCAGCTCAATGACACTCACCGGGGAGCTGTTTTTT,CASSSMTLTGELFF
-,TRBV29-1,TRBJ1-1,medium-sized,TGCAGCGTTGGGGTTCCTGGCGTTATGAACACTGAAGCTTTCTTT,CSVGVPGVMNTEAFF
TRBD1,TRBV5-1,TRBJ2-3,many,TGCGCCAGCAGCACCGGGACAGGGAGATCTGATACGCAGTATTTT,CASSTGTGRSDTQYF
-,TRBV10-3,TRBJ2-7,-,TGTGCCATCACCAACTACGAGCAGTACTTC,CAITNYEQYF
-,TRBV2,TRBJ1-5,many,TGTGCCAGCAGCTCGTCCCGGGGGAATCAGCCCCAGCATTTT,CASSSSRGNQPQHF
TRBD2,TRBV20-1,TRBJ2-5,many,TGCAGTGCTAGCGCCTTAATTACTAGCGGGAGCCGCCAAGAGACCCAGTACTTC,CSASALITSGSRQETQYF
-,TRBV27,TRBJ1-4,-,TGTGCCAGCAGTTGGAGCTCACTGGGGGAAAAACTGTTTTTT,CASSWSSLGEKLFF
-,TRBV5-6,TRBJ2-3,many,TGTGCCAGCAGCTTGATTTTGGAGATCGAGTATTTT,CASSLILEIEYF
-,TRBV5-1,TRBJ2-7,-,TGCGCCAGCTGGACTTCCTCCTACGAGCAGTACTTC,CASWTSSYEQYF
-,TRBV5-1,TRBJ1-1,many,TGCGCCAGCAGCTTGGACCGGAACACTGAAGCTTTCTTT,CASSLDRNTEAFF
-,TRBV27,TRBJ2-1,-,TGTGCCAGCAGTCTAACGGGGGTACACAATGAGCAGTTCTTC,CASSLTGVHNEQFF
-,TRBV20-1,TRBJ2-7,many,TGCAGTGCTAGACCCGGGGGAAATTCCTACGAGCAGTACTTC,CSARPGGNSYEQYF
-,TRBV7-9,TRBJ1-4,many,TGTGCCAGCAGCTTAGCGCGCGCGACGTACGGGGAAAAACTGTTTTTT,CASSLARATYGEKLFF
TRBD2,TRBV20-1,TRBJ2-1,many,TGCAGTGCTACCTATAGCGGGAGGGTCCACAATGAGCAGTTCTTC,CSATYSGRVHNEQFF
TRBD1,TRBV20-1,TRBJ1-6,many,TGCAGTGCTAGCAGGACAGGGAGCAATTCACCCCTCCACTTT,CSASRTGSNSPLHF
-,TRBV15,TRBJ2-7,many,TGTGCCACCAGCAGGGACGGGGGATCCTACGAGCAGTACTTC,CATSRDGGSYEQYF
TRBD1,TRBV5-1,TRBJ1-2,many,TGCGCCAGCAGCCCGGGGGAGGGGGCAACCGGCTACACCTTC,CASSPGEGATGYTF
TRBD1,TRBV25-1,TRBJ1-1,many,TGTGCCAGCAGTCCAACAGGGGGAGAAGCTTTCTTT,CASSPTGGEAFF
-,TRBV5-1,TRBJ1-2,many,TGCGCCAGCAGCTTCCACCCTACCAACAGTGATACTAACTATGGCTACACCTTC,CASSFHPTNSDTNYGYTF
-,TRBV12-3/TRBV12-4,TRBJ2-2,-,TGTGCCAGCAGTTTGAGTGCAGGGCTAACCGGGGAGCTGTTTTTT,CASSLSAGLTGELFF
TRBD2,TRBV5-1,TRBJ2-7,many,TGCGCCAGTACTCGGACTAGTCGCAGCTCCTACGAGCAGTACTTC,CASTRTSRSSYEQYF
-,TRBV18,TRBJ2-5,many,TGTGCCAGCTCACCACGGTCCCCTGGAACAGAGACCCAGTACTTC,CASSPRSPGTETQYF
-,TRBV20-1,TRBJ1-5,many,TGCAGTGCTAGGATGGGTAGGAATCAGCCCCAGCATTTT,CSARMGRNQPQHF
TRBD2,TRBV20-1,TRBJ2-1,many,TGCAGTGCCCTTAGCGGGGGCCAGTACAATGAGCAGTTCTTC,CSALSGGQYNEQFF
-,TRBV18,TRBJ2-1,many,TGTGCCAGCTCACAACAGACAGGCCGTTCTGGAAGTGAGCAGTTCTTC,CASSQQTGRSGSEQFF
-,TRBV29-1,TRBJ2-5,many,TGCAGCCTCCGAGTGAGAGAGACCCAGTACTTC,CSLRVRETQYF
-,TRBV5-1,TRBJ1-1,many,TGCGCCAGCAGCTTGGAGGGGATAATGAACACTGAAGCTTTCTTT,CASSLEGIMNTEAFF
-,TRBV20-1,TRBJ1-5,many,TGCAGTGCTAGCCCGTTTCAAGACAATCAGCCCCAGCATTTT,CSASPFQDNQPQHF
-,TRBV28,TRBJ2-2,many,TGTGCCAGCAGTCCTAGAGAGGGGAAGCGGGAGCTGTTTTTT,CASSPREGKRELFF
TRBD2,TRBV4-3,TRBJ2-2,few,TGCGCCAGCAGCCAAGATCCTGGGAGCGGGAGAAGTTCGAAGACCGGGGAGCTGTTTTTT,CASSQDPGSGRSSKTGELFF
TRBD1,TRBV6-2/TRBV6-3,TRBJ1-6,many,TGTGCCAGCAGTTACCTCCGGGACAGCGACGGGGGACCCCTCCACTTT,CASSYLRDSDGGPLHF
TRBD1,TRBV4-2,TRBJ1-4,-,TGTGCCAGCAGCCAAGAGGCTACCGGGACAGGGGTAGACAATGAAAAACTGTTTTTT,CASSQEATGTGVDNEKLFF
-,TRBV6-1,TRBJ1-2,many,TGTGCCAGCAGTGAGGGGGGGACCTATGGCTACACCTTC,CASSEGGTYGYTF
TRBD1,TRBV29-1,TRBJ1-1,many,TGCAGCGTTGAAAGGGACAGGGGAGGCACTGAAGCTTTCTTT,CSVERDRGGTEAFF
TRBD2,TRBV29-1,TRBJ2-7,few,TGCAGCGTTGAAGGAGGGAGGGTAGGAACCTACGAGCAGTACTTC,CSVEGGRVGTYEQYF
-,TRBV12-3/TRBV12-4,TRBJ2-4,many,TGTGCCAGCAGTTTAGGGACAGCTAAAAACATTCAGTACTTC,CASSLGTAKNIQYF
TRBD1,TRBV20-1,TRBJ1-2,many,TGCAGTGCTACCCGGACAGGGGGCTATGGCTACACCTTC,CSATRTGGYGYTF
-,TRBV18,TRBJ2-1,-,TGTGCCAGCTCACCCTTCCGTCGGGAGACCCACTACAATGAGCAGTTCTTC,CASSPFRRETHYNEQFF
-,TRBV6-2/TRBV6-3,TRBJ2-7,many,TGTGCCAGCAGACGGGGCGCCAGGGTCGAGCAGTACTTC,CASRRGARVEQYF
TRBD1,TRBV5-6,TRBJ1-5,-,TGTGCCAGCAGCGCGAATACAGGTGTGAGGGGGCAAGGGGAGCCCCAGCATTTT,CASSANTGVRGQGEPQHF
-,TRBV7-8,TRBJ2-5,many,TGTGCCAGCAGCTTATCCCCGCTTAATCCGGAGACCCAGTACTTC,CASSLSPLNPETQYF
-,TRBV5-6,TRBJ2-5,-,TGTGCCAGCACTCTACTCTCTCAGGGGACCCAGTACTTT,CASTLLSQGTQYF
TRBD2,TRBV9,TRBJ2-1,many,TGTGCCAGCAGCGTAGATGGGGGGGAGTGGTACAATGAGCAGTTCTTC,CASSVDGGEWYNEQFF
-,TRBV3-1,TRBJ1-2,many,TGTGCCAGCAGCCAAGCCGCGACACCGAAATACACCTTC,CASSQAATPKYTF
TRBD2,TRBV7-8,TRBJ2-3,many,TGTGCCAGCGGGCCGGGAGGCCCCGAGTATTTT,CASGPGGPEYF
-,TRBV12-3/TRBV12-4,TRBJ2-1,-,TGTGCCAGCAGTTTGCGACGGGACGGACCTTACAATGAGCAGTTCTTC,CASSLRRDGPYNEQFF
-,TRBV7-8,TRBJ2-1,many,TGTGCCAGCAGCTCATCGGCGGCCAGCTCCTACAATGAGCAGTTCTTC,CASSSSAASSYNEQFF
TRBD2,TRBV5-1,TRBJ2-2,many,TGCGCCAGCAGTCGGACTAGCGGAGGGGCTGGCACCGGGGAGCTGTTTTTT,CASSRTSGGAGTGELFF
TRBD2,TRBV6-2/TRBV6-3,TRBJ2-2,many,TGTGCCATCGAATCGGCTAGCGGGCGGATCGGGGAGCTGTTTTTT,CAIESASGRIGELFF